This TCR beta chain originates from a study of blood T cell repertoires in COVID-19. Overall study context: T cells, B-cell-depleted T cells, or PBMCs supplied cDNA or gDNA.

Germline CDR1 reads SGHRS; CDR2 reads YFSETQ. CDR3 length: 13 residues. V lost 2 bases, J lost 2 bases, and 7 bases lay in between. Enrolled during active infection, Seattle patients were then followed longitudinally. Source study methods: Estimation of nucleated cell counts relied on the amplification of reference gene primers. Sequenced by immunoSEQ multiplex PCR; TCRdb stores in-frame clones only, minus some. V, J and clone size were drawn from that table, and D and trimming were deduced from the DNA. The profile shows approximately 260,000 clones, roughly 88% of them singletons. The specimen sequenced was peripheral blood. The sequence came from a woman aged 70 to 79 with COVID-19, enrolled during active disease. This sequence joins TRBV5-1 and TRBJ1-1; D perhaps matches TRBD1 (5 bases). The CDR3 protein is CASSFQGNTEAFF. CDR3 sequence (DNA): TGCGCCAGCAGCTTTCAGGGTAACACTGAAGCTTTCTTT.